This T cell receptor beta chain is drawn from a study of blood T cell repertoires in COVID-19. In the original workflow: Amplifying reference gene primers gave estimates of nucleated cell counts. Generated by immunoSEQ multiplex PCR, the TCRdb table keeps only in-frame clones and is missing some. The DNA was the basis for D and trimming; V, J and clone size are from that table. This table holds approximately 480,000 clones, 87% found once. The V and J ends lost 0 bases and 0 bases respectively, with 6 bases between them. This CDR3 contains 16 residues. The germline V gene encodes CDR1 LNHNV and CDR2 YYDKDF (reference sequence). In terms of age and location, participants ranged from roughly 18 to 100 years and lived in approximately 24 US areas.

The gene calls are TRBV15 and TRBJ1-6; D is undetermined. The clonotype comes from a young woman who had recovered from COVID-19. The sample was PBMCs or T cells enriched from blood (not recorded which). DNA for the CDR3: TGTGCCACCAGCAGAGATCTTAGCTCCTATAATTCACCCCTCCACTTT. Translating gives CATSRDLSSYNSPLHF.